This entry describes one TCR beta chain. This CDR3 is built from 14 residues. Germline lookup yields CDR1 MDHEN and CDR2 SYDVKM. The J segment lost 2 bases and the V segment lost 5 bases, leaving 3 bases of the junction unmatched. This entry belongs to a study of identical twins. TCRdb ran MiXCR on the 5' RACE reads and lists one entry per CDR3 protein. The sample has about 490,000 distinct CDR3 sequences, 12% to 15% seen once. Another study also made use of these data, one on yellow fever vaccine responses in identical twins.

The receptor comes from a woman aged 18-35 years in good health. The sequencing input was CD4+ T cells sorted from blood. The V gene is TRBV28, the J gene TRBJ2-1, with TRBD2 matching 7 bases. CDR3 protein: CASSMGGAYNEQFF. CDR3 nucleotide sequence: TGTGCCAGCAGTATGGGGGGGGCCTACAATGAGCAGTTCTTC.